A single sample gave rise to the 25 T cell receptor beta chains below, sequenced in a study of T-cell memory formation after mild COVID-19. TCRdb independently ran MiXCR on the 5' RACE reads; one entry per CDR3 protein. The sample yields roughly 580,000 distinct CDR3 sequences, under 20% seen once. Sequenced material: PBMCs or a T cell subset sorted from them (not recorded which). The receptor set was obtained from an adult woman who had mild COVID-19 (a few samples of this study predate the infection). Cell type and time point are not known.

This clonotype has just a few counts. The gene calls are TRBV4-1 and TRBJ1-1, with D hard to call. From germline, CDR1 is MGHRA and CDR2 YSYEKL. This CDR3 contains 16 residues. The V and J ends lost 1 base and 3 bases respectively, with 15 bases between them. CDR3 DNA sequence: TGCGCCAGCAGCCAAGCTGCATTACCCCCCCACACTGAAGCTTTCTTT. Its translation is CASSQAALPPHTEAFF.

The genes are TRBV6-2 or TRBV6-3 and TRBJ1-1; possible D gene TRBD1, 6 bases. The CDR3 loop spans 16 amino acids. V was pared by 3 bases and J by 1 base, with 15 bases between. The germline gives CDR1 MNHEY, CDR2 SVGEGT. The CDR3 region has the DNA TGTGCCAGCAGTTATACTGTACAGGGCAAGAACACTGAAGCTTTCTTT. Amino acid sequence: CASSYTVQGKNTEAFF.

The V and J genes are TRBV20-1 and TRBJ2-7; D may be TRBD1 (6 bases). Trimming took off 7 bases at V and 0 bases at J, with 13 bases between the two ends. The V gene's germline CDR1 is DFQATT and CDR2 SNEGSKA (reference sequence). The CDR3 consists of 13 residues. Here the CDR3 DNA reads TGCAGTGGCAGGGGTAAGGTCTCCTACGAGCAGTACTTC. This codes for CSGRGKVSYEQYF.

The chain employs TRBV4-1 and TRBJ2-1; TRBD1 agrees at 9 bases. The CDR3 totals 15 residues. Germline trimming cut 1 base from V and 9 bases from J; bases unmatched to any gene: 7. The V gene's germline CDR1 is MGHRA and CDR2 YSYEKL. CDR3 in amino acids: CASSQVTGGGTEQFF. Written as DNA, the CDR3 is TGCGCCAGCAGCCAAGTAACAGGGGGCGGAACTGAGCAGTTCTTC.

The chain employs TRBV3-1 and TRBJ1-2; D unresolved. There are 13 residues in the CDR3. The ends were cut back, 4 bases at V and 2 bases at J, with 8 bases in the middle. Germline CDR1 reads LGHDT; CDR2 reads YNNKEL (reference sequence). DNA for the CDR3: TGTGCCAGCAGCCCTGCCAGCAACTATGGCTACACCTTC. It codes for CASSPASNYGYTF.

V gene TRBV15 combines with J gene TRBJ2-2; TRBD1 might be the D (5 bases). V lost 0 bases and J 7 bases, leaving 18 bases between the germline ends. CDR3 size: 17 residues. Germline V gives CDR1 LNHNV, CDR2 YYDKDF (reference sequence). The CDR3 DNA is TGTGCCACCAGCAGAGATATTGCCAGGGAAGTTGGCGGGGAGCTGTTTTTT. Residues: CATSRDIAREVGGELFF.

This clonotype appeared a few times. This rearrangement joins TRBV29-1 to TRBJ2-1; 13 bases align to TRBD2. Germline assignment: CDR1 SQVTM and CDR2 ANQGSEA. The V segment lost 0 bases and the J segment 7 bases; nucleotides outside the gene matches: 9. The CDR3 length is 17 residues. For the CDR3, the DNA is TGCAGCGTTGAAGACCCCTCCGGACTAGCGGGAGATAATGAGCAGTTCTTC. Its translation: CSVEDPSGLAGDNEQFF.

V is TRBV7-2 and J is TRBJ2-1; 9 bases map to TRBD2. CDR1 is SGHTA, CDR2 FQGNSA, per germline. The CDR3 contains 17 residues. J lost 0 bases, V lost 5 bases, and 8 bases had no gene match. The CDR3 region has the DNA TGTGCCAGCAGCCAAACCCTAGCGGGGAGCTCCTACAATGAGCAGTTCTTC. Amino acids: CASSQTLAGSSYNEQFF.

This clonotype has more than one count but fewer than ten. The rearrangement uses TRBV20-1 and TRBJ2-7; 7 positions match TRBD2. The CDR3 is made up of 14 amino acids. J lost 3 bases, V lost 3 bases, and 8 bases had no gene match. Germline V CDR1 and CDR2: DFQATT, SNEGSKA (reference sequence). CDR3 nucleotides: TGCAGTGCTAGGGTGGCTAGCGGTCTCTACGAGCAGTACTTC. As protein: CSARVASGLYEQYF.

This clonotype has a handful of counts. V gene TRBV5-5 combines with J gene TRBJ2-4; 11 nucleotides align to TRBD1. Germline V gene sequence: CDR1 SGHKS, CDR2 YYEKEE (reference sequence). There are 14 residues in the CDR3. Trimming took 4 bases from V and 7 from J; bases not matched to a gene: 4. The CDR3 nucleotides read TGTGCCAGCAGCCGGGGGGACAGGGGGAACATTCAGTACTTC. It codes for CASSRGDRGNIQYF. The variable domain in full, completed from reference TRBV5-5 and TRBJ2-4, reads DAGVTQSPTHLIKTRGQQVTLRCSPISGHKSVSWYQQVLGQGPQFIFQYYEKEERGRGNFPDRFSARQFPNYSSELNVNALLLGDSALYLCASSRGDRGNIQYFGAGTRLSVL.

The chain combines TRBV7-3 with TRBJ1-1; D might be TRBD1 (6 bases). Between the trimmed V and J ends, which lost 6 bases and 1 base, there was a span of 12 bases. This CDR3 has 14 residues. In germline, CDR1 is SGHTA, CDR2 FQGTGA. The DNA for the CDR3 is TGTGCCAGCAGTTCCGGGGGCAGGAACACTGAAGCTTTCTTT. This encodes CASSSGGRNTEAFF.

The CDR3 region is CASSVGLDHTDTQYF. The CDR3 nucleotides are TGTGCCAGCAGCGTAGGGCTCGACCACACAGATACGCAGTATTTT. The gene calls are TRBV9 and TRBJ2-3; D not certain. There are 15 residues in the CDR3. Trimming stripped 0 bases from V and 2 bases from J, with 10 bases between. Looked up from germline, CDR1 is SGDLS and CDR2 is YYNGEE. The whole variable domain, remainder taken from reference TRBV9 and TRBJ2-3, is DSGVTQTPKHLITATGQRVTLRCSPRSGDLSVYWYQQSLDQGLQFLIQYYNGEERAKGNILERFSAQQFPDLHSELNLSSLELGDSALYFCASSVGLDHTDTQYFGPGTRLTVL.

This clonotype has a handful of counts. The gene calls are TRBV9 and TRBJ2-5; 9 nucleotides line up with TRBD1. CDR1 SGDLS and CDR2 YYNGEE come from the germline V gene. V dropped 3 bases and J dropped 5; count of bases not matched to a gene: 11. The CDR3 has 16 residues. CDR3 DNA sequence: TGTGCCAGCAGCGATACTACCGGGACAGGGTTCGAGACCCAGTACTTC. This translates into CASSDTTGTGFETQYF.

This clonotype has just a few counts. The chain couples TRBV9 to TRBJ2-7; TRBD1 matches 9 bases. CDR3 length equals 15 residues. Losses at the gene ends were 0 bases for V and 3 bases for J; bases not matched to a gene: 4. Germline lookup yields CDR1 SGDLS and CDR2 YYNGEE. The CDR3 nucleotides read TGTGCCAGCAGCGTAGGGTGGGGACAGGGCTACGAGCAGTACTTC. This translates into CASSVGWGQGYEQYF.

This clonotype has more than one count but fewer than ten. This sequence joins TRBV4-3 and TRBJ1-2, with TRBD1 as a possible D gene (6 bases). The CDR3 has 15 residues. Trimming cost V 1 base and J 8 bases, with 17 bases left between them. CDR1 and CDR2 (germline): LGHNA, YSLEER. The CDR3 spells CASSQVVSQGLGYTF. CDR3 DNA sequence: TGCGCCAGCAGCCAAGTGGTATCCCAGGGGCTCGGCTACACCTTC.

The chain's CDR3 is CASSFAPTGGSDTEAFF. CDR3 in DNA: TGTGCCAGCAGTTTCGCCCCGACAGGGGGCTCGGACACTGAAGCTTTCTTT. This sequence joins TRBV12-3 or TRBV12-4 and TRBJ1-1; 10 bases fit TRBD1. CDR3 size: 17 residues. V dropped 3 bases and J dropped 3; count of bases not matched to a gene: 10.

The chain couples TRBV6-6 to TRBJ2-5, with D possibly TRBD2 on 5 matching bases. Between the trimmed V and J ends, which lost 4 bases and 0 bases, there was a span of 9 bases. CDR1 MNHNY and CDR2 SVGAGI come from the germline V gene (reference sequence). This CDR3 contains 14 residues. The CDR3 nucleotides are TGTGCCAGCAGTTTCCCGGGATACCAAGAGACCCAGTACTTC. Translating it yields CASSFPGYQETQYF.

V usage is TRBV12-3 or TRBV12-4 and J usage is TRBJ1-1; the D is unclear. CDR3 length: 16 residues. V shed 0 bases and J shed 1 base, with 12 bases lying between them. For the CDR3, the DNA is TGTGCCAGCAGTTTAGCGAGTTCAGGCTGGAACACTGAAGCTTTCTTT. Amino acid sequence: CASSLASSGWNTEAFF.

This clonotype was seen only a few times. J is TRBJ2-6 and V is TRBV5-1; no firm D call. The V end lost 2 bases, the J end lost 1 base, and 7 bases lay between the germline ends. The CDR3 loop spans 15 amino acids. CDR1 and CDR2 from the germline V gene are SGHRS and YFSETQ. This CDR3 is CASSFWDSGANVLTF. In DNA, the CDR3 is TGCGCCAGCAGCTTCTGGGATTCTGGGGCCAACGTCCTGACTTTC.

This clonotype was detected a few times. The chain recombines TRBV20-1 with TRBJ2-4, with 9 bases matching TRBD1. V lost 6 bases to trimming and J lost 8 bases; unmatched junction nucleotides: 8. The germline CDR1 and CDR2 sequences are DFQATT and SNEGSKA (reference sequence). The CDR3 totals 13 residues. The CDR3 loop is CSATRQGGDIQYF. The CDR3 DNA sequence: TGCAGTGCAACTCGACAGGGGGGAGACATTCAGTACTTC.

The chain combines TRBV24-1 with TRBJ2-1, with 7 bases aligning to TRBD1. Trimming cost V 4 bases and J 7 bases; bases outside gene matches: 6. CDR1 and CDR2 (germline): KGHDR, SFDVKD. The CDR3 extends over 14 amino acids. The CDR3 DNA reads TGTGCCACCAGTGAGCCAGGGGGAGCAAATGAGCAGTTCTTC. Protein: CATSEPGGANEQFF.

The V gene is TRBV7-9, the J gene TRBJ1-5, with TRBD1 matching 7 bases. CDR1 is SEHNR, CDR2 FQNEAQ, per germline (reference sequence). Trimming cost V 1 base and J 3 bases; bases outside gene matches: 15. This CDR3 spans 19 amino acids. Here the CDR3 DNA reads TGTGCCAGCAGCTTAGGGAAAGCGACAGGGAGCCACTTCAATCAGCCCCAGCATTTT. Protein product: CASSLGKATGSHFNQPQHF.

This clonotype was seen many times. The chain combines TRBV9 with TRBJ2-3; the match to TRBD2 covers 15 bases. CDR1 and CDR2 (germline): SGDLS, YYNGEE. There are 17 residues in the CDR3. V shed 3 bases and J 6 bases; nucleotides not matched to a gene: 8. This CDR3 reads CASSAMGLAGGLDTQYF. The DNA for the CDR3 is TGTGCCAGCAGCGCGATGGGACTAGCGGGGGGCCTCGATACGCAGTATTTT.

In this sample, this clonotype turned up a few times. The chain has TRBV12-3 or TRBV12-4 and TRBJ2-2; 9 bases align to TRBD1. The V gene end was trimmed by 5 bases and the J gene end by 6 bases; junction bases not matched to a gene: 4. The CDR3 sequence is 14 residues long. CDR3: CASSTGTGPGELFF. In DNA form, the CDR3 reads TGTGCCAGCAGTACCGGGACAGGGCCCGGGGAGCTGTTTTTT.

This clonotype showed up many times. The genes are TRBV6-5 and TRBJ2-7; D gene ambiguous. This CDR3 contains 13 residues. The germline V gene encodes CDR1 MNHEY and CDR2 SVGAGI. V lost 6 bases, J lost 0 bases, and 9 bases lay in between. CDR3: CASSDHSSYEQYF. In DNA form, the CDR3 reads TGTGCCAGCAGCGATCACAGCTCCTACGAGCAGTACTTC.